The entry below describes one T cell receptor beta chain. This clonotype was recorded at least ten times. Its antigen is still unknown. One base away there is no much larger clone; base qualities are not given. Spanning cysteine to phenylalanine, the CDR3 consists of 12 amino acids. Just CDR3 DNA is preserved here, 36 bases in frame from base 1. V is pared back by 4 bases and J by 8 bases, with 11 bases lying between the germline termini. In the germline V gene, CDR1 corresponds to MGHDK and CDR2 to SYGVNS. The sample belongs to a study of molecular identifiers for immune sequencing clone quantification (dated by TCRdb to 2017 to 2018). For the wider study: For a replicate experiment, the RNA from either about 20,000 or 100,000 naive CD8 T cells was divided into five aliquots, and four of those aliquots went on to sequencing. The study was a methods study using CD8 T cells to benchmark molecular-identifier clustering-based TCR repertoire sequencing (MIDCIRS) and TCR RNA copy counting. What the authors observed across the whole study: In CMV-specific effector cells, clones with more than 20 RNA copies contained over 98% of molecules, whereas in naive cells such clones contained under 1% of molecules. Highly expanded clone sizes could be underestimated if identical TCR molecules share a barcode. When barcode sub-clustering was not used, chimeric consensus sequences inflated TCR diversity, with chimeras reaching as high as 47%. Modeling estimated about three recovered TCR RNA copies per cell, compared with about 10 by digital PCR, which implies around 30% capture efficiency. Spiked-in Jurkat TCR RNA equivalent to a single cell was reported to be detectable even among over 800,000 naive CD8 T cells. The naive libraries included spiked-in Jurkat TCR RNA (roughly nine copies' worth), and this Jurkat TCR RNA is not part of the donor repertoire.

Libraries were made using PCR. The data were produced on an Illumina HiSeq 4000. Bulk TCR libraries were generated as previously described, with the TCR primers listed in Table S5 used. Total RNA was purified with the Qiagen AllPrep DNA/RNA kit. Before analysis, reads from multiple sequencing runs of one library were combined. As for the authors' bioinformatics: Reads were retained only if an exact TCR constant sequence was present, and the retained reads were trimmed to 150 nt and grouped according to their 12-nt molecular barcodes. Reads within each barcode group were sub-clustered using a 15% Levenshtein threshold, and quality-weighted consensus sequences were constructed for each RNA molecule. Non-functional sequences were discarded, and so were lower-count sequences lying one edit away from another sequence. On the basis of fitting two negative binomial distributions, barcode sub-clusters with fewer than 20% of the maximum read count were discarded. The raw public data were reprocessed by TCRdb itself: fastp quality trimming at Q25, MiXCR clonotype calling, in-frame beta chains only. A single entry per CDR3 protein holds the most common genes and DNA from its merged rows. Here the V and J calls rest on TCRdb's processing, not on the authors' analysis. Across this sample there are about 640,000 distinct CDR3 sequences, with 20% seen only once. Of the sample, 0.7% to 1% is held by the ten largest clones.

Libraries of naive CD8 T cells were built from around 20,000 to 1,000,000 sorted cells, with 10%, 30% or 50% of the purified RNA used. Naive CD8 T cells were FACS-sorted as CD8+CD4-CCR7+CD45RA+ on a BD FACSAria II into RLT Plus buffer. Approximately 9 TCR copies' worth of Jurkat RNA were spiked into about 20,000-1,100,000 naive CD8 T cell samples to test detection sensitivity. Enrichment of CD8 T cells was done with RosetteSep CD8+ T Cell Enrichment Cocktail plus Ficoll-Paque, and ACK red cell lysis came afterward. This receptor chain uses TRBV25-1 and TRBJ1-1; TRBD1 is perhaps the D gene, given 6 matching bases. This clonotype was sampled from a human donor in good health. Some libraries in this study had Jurkat cell RNA spiked in. Source material: naive CD8+ T cells from blood, with Jurkat cell RNA spiked in. The cell subset or site label corresponds to: FACS-sorted CD8+CD4-CCR7+CD45RA+ naive T cells. This receptor carries the CDR3 CASSGPGTEAFF. The nucleotide sequence is TGTGCCAGCAGTGGACCCGGGACAGAAGCTTTCTTT.